The sequence of this TCR beta chain was determined in a study of T cell responses to AZD1222 COVID-19 vaccine. In regard to this clone: Antigen: not known.

The table came from immunoSEQ multiplex PCR; TCRdb's copy has only in-frame clones and leaves some out. The data show around 80,000 clones, approximately 92% seen once. Study-wide findings and caveats: Among the donors, most were white British and more were female, and clonal diversity was possibly underestimated. Spike-specific TCR breadth and depth grew following two AZD1222 doses. Without day 14 samples, only post-peak T cell repertoires were studied.

The CDR3 loop spans 13 amino acids. V lost 8 bases and J 7 bases, leaving 15 bases between the germline ends. Germline V gene lookup returns CDR1 MNHEY and CDR2 SVGAGI. The study pooled second doses at about 4 or about 12 weeks. Sequencing was performed on peripheral blood, taken 28 days after the second AZD1222 dose. The rearrangement joins TRBV6-5 to TRBJ2-1; D possibly corresponds to TRBD2 (6 bases). The receptor was derived from an adult who received the AZD1222 COVID-19 vaccine. The CDR3 reads CASHGSAGNEQFF. The CDR3, as DNA: TGTGCCAGCCATGGTTCCGCGGGGAATGAGCAGTTCTTC.